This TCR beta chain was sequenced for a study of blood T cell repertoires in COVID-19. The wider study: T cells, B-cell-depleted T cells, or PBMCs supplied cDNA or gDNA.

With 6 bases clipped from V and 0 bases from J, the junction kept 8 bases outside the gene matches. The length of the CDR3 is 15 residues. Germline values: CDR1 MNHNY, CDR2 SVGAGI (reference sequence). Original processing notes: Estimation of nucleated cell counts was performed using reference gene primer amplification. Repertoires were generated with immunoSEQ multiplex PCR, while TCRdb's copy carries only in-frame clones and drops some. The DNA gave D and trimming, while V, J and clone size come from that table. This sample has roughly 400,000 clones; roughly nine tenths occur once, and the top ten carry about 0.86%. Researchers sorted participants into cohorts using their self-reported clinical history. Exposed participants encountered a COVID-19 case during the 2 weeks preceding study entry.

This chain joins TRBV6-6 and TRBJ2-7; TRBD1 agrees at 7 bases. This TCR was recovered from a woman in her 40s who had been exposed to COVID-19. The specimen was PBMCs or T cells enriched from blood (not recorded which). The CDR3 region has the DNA TGTGCCAGCAGCCCTTGGACAGGTCTCTCCTACGAGCAGTACTTC. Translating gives CASSPWTGLSYEQYF.